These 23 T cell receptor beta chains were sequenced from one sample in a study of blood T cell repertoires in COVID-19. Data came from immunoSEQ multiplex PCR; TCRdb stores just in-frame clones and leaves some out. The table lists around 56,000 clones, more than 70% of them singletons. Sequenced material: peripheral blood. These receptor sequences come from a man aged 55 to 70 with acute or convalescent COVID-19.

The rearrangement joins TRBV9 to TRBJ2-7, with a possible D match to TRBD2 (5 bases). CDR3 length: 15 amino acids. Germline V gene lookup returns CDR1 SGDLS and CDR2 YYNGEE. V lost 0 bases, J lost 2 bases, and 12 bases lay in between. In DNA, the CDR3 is TGTGCCAGCAGCGTAGGTAGCGACCCAACCTACGAGCAGTACTTC. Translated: CASSVGSDPTYEQYF.

The CDR3 loop is CASSLGTGCQPQHF. The CDR3 nucleotides are TGTGCCAGCAGCTTGGGGACAGGGTGTCAGCCCCAGCATTTT. The rearrangement uses TRBV7-2 and TRBJ1-5; 9 nucleotides agree with TRBD1. The CDR3 has 14 residues. Losses at the gene ends were 3 bases for V and 6 bases for J; bases not matched to a gene: 3. Per germline, CDR1 SGHTA and CDR2 FQGNSA.

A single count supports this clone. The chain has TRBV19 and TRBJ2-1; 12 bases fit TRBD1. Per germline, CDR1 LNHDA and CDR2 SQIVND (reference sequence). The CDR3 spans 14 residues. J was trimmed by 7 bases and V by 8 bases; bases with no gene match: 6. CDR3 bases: TGTGCCAGTGGGGACAGGGGGCAGGTAAATGAGCAGTTCTTC. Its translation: CASGDRGQVNEQFF.

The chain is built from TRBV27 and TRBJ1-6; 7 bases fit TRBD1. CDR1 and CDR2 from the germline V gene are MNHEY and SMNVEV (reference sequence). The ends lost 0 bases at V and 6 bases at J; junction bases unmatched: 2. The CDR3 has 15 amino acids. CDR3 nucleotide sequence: TGTGCCAGCAGTTTATCTTGGGACAGTAATTCACCCCTCCACTTT. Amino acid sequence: CASSLSWDSNSPLHF.

As DNA, the CDR3 is TGTGCCAGCAGCCCCCCCGGGGGGGGGACCTACGAGCAGTACTTC. It specifies CASSPPGGGTYEQYF. V usage is TRBV9 and J usage is TRBJ2-7, with 8 bases identical to TRBD2. Germline lookup yields CDR1 SGDLS and CDR2 YYNGEE. V dropped 4 bases and J dropped 2; count of bases not matched to a gene: 8. The CDR3 consists of 15 residues.

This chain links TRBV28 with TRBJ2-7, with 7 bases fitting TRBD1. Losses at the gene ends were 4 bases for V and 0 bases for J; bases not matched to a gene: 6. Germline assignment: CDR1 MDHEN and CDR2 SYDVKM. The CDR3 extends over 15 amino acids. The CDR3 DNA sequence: TGTGCCAGCAGTTCGGGACAGCTGAACTCCTACGAGCAGTACTTC. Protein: CASSSGQLNSYEQYF.

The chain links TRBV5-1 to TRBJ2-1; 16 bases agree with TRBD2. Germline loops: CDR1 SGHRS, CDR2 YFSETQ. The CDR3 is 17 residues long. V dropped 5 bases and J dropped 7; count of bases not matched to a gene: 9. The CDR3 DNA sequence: TGCGCCAGCAGTTTAAAGCCGGGACTAGCGGGGGGGAATGAGCAGTTCTTC. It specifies CASSLKPGLAGGNEQFF.

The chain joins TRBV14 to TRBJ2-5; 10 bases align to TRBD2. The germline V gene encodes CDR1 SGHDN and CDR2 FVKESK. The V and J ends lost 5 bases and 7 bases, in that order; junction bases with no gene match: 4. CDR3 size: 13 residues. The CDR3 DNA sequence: TGTGCCAGCAGCGCTTCTAGCGGGGGGACCCAGTACTTC. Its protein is CASSASSGGTQYF.

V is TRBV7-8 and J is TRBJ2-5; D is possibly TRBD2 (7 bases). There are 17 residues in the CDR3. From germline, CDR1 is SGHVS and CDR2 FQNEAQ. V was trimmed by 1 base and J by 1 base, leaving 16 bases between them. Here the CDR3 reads CASSLGFGGASQETQYF. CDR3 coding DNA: TGTGCCAGCAGCTTAGGATTTGGGGGGGCGTCCCAAGAGACCCAGTACTTC.

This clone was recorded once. This CDR3 reads CASLGGSSGNTIYF. CDR3 sequence (DNA): TGTGCCAGCCTGGGGGGGTCCTCTGGAAACACCATATATTTT. The V and J genes are TRBV2 and TRBJ1-3; TRBD1 is a possible D gene (5 bases). Germline V gene data show CDR1 as SNHLY and CDR2 as FYNNEI. CDR3 length: 14 amino acids. V was clipped by 8 bases and J by 0 bases, with 11 bases between them. Full variable domain (outside the CDR3, taken from reference TRBV2 and TRBJ1-3): EPEVTQTPSHQVTQMGQEVILRCVPISNHLYFYWYRQILGQKVEFLVSFYNNEISEKSEIFDDQFSVERPDGSNFTLKIRSTKLEDSAMYFCASLGGSSGNTIYFGEGSWLTVV.

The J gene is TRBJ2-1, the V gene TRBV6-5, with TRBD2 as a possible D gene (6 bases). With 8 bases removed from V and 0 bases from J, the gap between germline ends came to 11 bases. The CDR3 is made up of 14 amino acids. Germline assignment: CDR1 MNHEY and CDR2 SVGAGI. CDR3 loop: CASGGLSSYNEQFF. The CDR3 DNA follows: TGTGCCAGCGGGGGACTCAGCTCCTACAATGAGCAGTTCTTC.

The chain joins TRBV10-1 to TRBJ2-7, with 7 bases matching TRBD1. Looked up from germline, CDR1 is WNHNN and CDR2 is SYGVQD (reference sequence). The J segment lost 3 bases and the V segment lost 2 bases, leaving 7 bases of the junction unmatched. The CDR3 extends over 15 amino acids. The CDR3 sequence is CASSENEGALYEQYF. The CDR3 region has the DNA TGCGCCAGCAGTGAGAATGAGGGGGCCCTCTACGAGCAGTACTTC.

The CDR3 DNA is TGTGCCAGCAAGGGGTTGACAGATACCTCTGGAAACACCATATATTTT. This codes for CASKGLTDTSGNTIYF. This chain uses TRBV2 with TRBJ1-3, with D perhaps matching TRBD1 (5 bases). The CDR3 is 16 residues long. Germline values: CDR1 SNHLY, CDR2 FYNNEI. Trimming pared 7 bases from V and 0 bases from J, leaving 16 bases between.

For the CDR3, the DNA is TGTGCCAGCAGTGAAACAAGGAGGTCCACCGGGGAGCTGTTTTTT. As protein: CASSETRRSTGELFF. The chain has TRBV6-1 and TRBJ2-2, with a tentative D call TRBD2 (5 bases). Per germline, CDR1 MNHNS and CDR2 SASEGT. V lost 2 bases, J lost 4 bases, and 11 bases lay in between. This CDR3 contains 15 residues.

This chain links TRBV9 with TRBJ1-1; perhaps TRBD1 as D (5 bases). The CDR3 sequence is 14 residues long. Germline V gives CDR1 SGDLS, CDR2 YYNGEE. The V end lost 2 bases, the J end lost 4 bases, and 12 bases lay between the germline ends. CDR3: CASSVGGGLTEAFF. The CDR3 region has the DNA TGTGCCAGCAGCGTGGGGGGAGGGCTCACTGAAGCTTTCTTT.

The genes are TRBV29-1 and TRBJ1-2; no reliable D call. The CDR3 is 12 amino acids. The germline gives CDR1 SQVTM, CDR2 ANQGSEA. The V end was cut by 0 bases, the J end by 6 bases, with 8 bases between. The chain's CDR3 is CSVEDTGDGYTF. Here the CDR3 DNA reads TGCAGCGTTGAAGATACGGGAGATGGCTACACCTTC. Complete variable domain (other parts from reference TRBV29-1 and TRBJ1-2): SAVISQKPSRDICQRGTSLTIQCQVDSQVTMMFWYRQQPGQSLTLIATANQGSEATYESGFVIDKFPISRPNLTFSTLTVSNMSPEDSSIYLCSVEDTGDGYTFGSGTRLTVV.

The CDR3 reads CASSYGSDRGYEQYF. For the CDR3, the DNA is TGTGCCAGCAGTTACGGCTCGGACAGAGGCTACGAGCAGTACTTC. The chain links TRBV6-5 to TRBJ2-7; TRBD1 is a possible D gene (6 bases). Germline CDR1 is MNHEY and CDR2 is SVGAGI. Trimming removed 2 bases at V and 3 bases at J, with 14 bases between. The CDR3 length is 15 residues.

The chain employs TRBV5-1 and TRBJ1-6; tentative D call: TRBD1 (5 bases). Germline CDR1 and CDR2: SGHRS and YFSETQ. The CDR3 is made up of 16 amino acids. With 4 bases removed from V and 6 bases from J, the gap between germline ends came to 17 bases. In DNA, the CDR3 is TGCGCCAGCAGCCCTGGGACTCCCTCGGGTAATTCACCCCTCCACTTT. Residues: CASSPGTPSGNSPLHF. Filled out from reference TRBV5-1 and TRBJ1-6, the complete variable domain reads KAGVTQTPRYLIKTRGQQVTLSCSPISGHRSVSWYQQTPGQGLQFLFEYFSETQRNKGNFPGRFSGRQFSNSRSEMNVSTLELGDSALYLCASSPGTPSGNSPLHFGNGTRLTVT.

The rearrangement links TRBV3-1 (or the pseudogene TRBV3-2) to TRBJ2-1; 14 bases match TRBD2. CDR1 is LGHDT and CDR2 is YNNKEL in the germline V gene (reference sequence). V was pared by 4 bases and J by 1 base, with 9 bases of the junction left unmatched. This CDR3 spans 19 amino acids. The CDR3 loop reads CASSRYPTSGGASYNEQFF. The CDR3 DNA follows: TGTGCCAGCAGCCGCTACCCGACTAGCGGGGGGGCGTCCTACAATGAGCAGTTCTTC.

The CDR3 sequence is CASSPRSTKNIQYF. The CDR3 DNA reads TGTGCCAGCAGCCCGAGGAGTACCAAAAACATTCAGTACTTC. The J gene is TRBJ2-4, the V gene TRBV5-6; D remains ambiguous. V lost 4 bases and J lost 2, with 10 bases in between. The CDR3 covers 14 residues. Germline assignment: CDR1 SGHDT and CDR2 YYEEEE.

CDR3 nucleotide sequence: TGTGCCAGTAAAATGGGTAAGGGGTCGGGCACAGATACGCAGTATTTT. Its protein product is CASKMGKGSGTDTQYF. This chain links TRBV19 with TRBJ2-3, with a tentative D call TRBD1 (5 bases). V lost 7 bases to trimming and J lost 1 base, with 18 bases between them. In germline, CDR1 is LNHDA, CDR2 SQIVND (reference sequence). The CDR3 spans 16 residues.

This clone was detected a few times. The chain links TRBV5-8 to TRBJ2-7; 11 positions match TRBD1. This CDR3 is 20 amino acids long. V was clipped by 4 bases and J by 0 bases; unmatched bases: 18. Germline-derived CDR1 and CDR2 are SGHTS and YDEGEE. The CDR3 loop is CASSIPGQGVPKLNSYEQYF. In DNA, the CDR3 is TGTGCCAGCAGCATACCGGGACAGGGGGTACCGAAACTCAACTCCTACGAGCAGTACTTC.

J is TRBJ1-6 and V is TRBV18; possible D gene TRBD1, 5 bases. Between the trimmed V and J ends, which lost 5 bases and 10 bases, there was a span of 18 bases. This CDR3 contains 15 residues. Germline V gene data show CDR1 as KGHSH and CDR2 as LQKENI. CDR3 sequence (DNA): TGTGCCAGCTCAACCGGAGGGACCGGGGGGTCACCCCTCCACTTT. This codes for CASSTGGTGGSPLHF. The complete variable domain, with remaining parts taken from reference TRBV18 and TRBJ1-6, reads NAGVMQNPRHLVRRRGQEARLRCSPMKGHSHVYWYRQLPEEGLKFMVYLQKENIIDESGMPKERFSAEFPKEGPSILRIQQVVRGDSAAYFCASSTGGTGGSPLHFGNGTRLTVT.